The sequence of this T cell receptor beta chain was determined in a study of T cell responses to AZD1222 COVID-19 vaccine. Worth noting for this clone: Its cognate antigen is unknown.

V was pared by 0 bases and J by 0 bases, with 11 bases between. This CDR3 region has 16 residues. Germline CDR1 and CDR2: MGHRA and YSYEKL. Using immunoSEQ multiplex PCR, the repertoire was profiled, and TCRdb retains in-frame clones only, with some absent. Of roughly 140,000 clones in the sample, 91% are singletons; the top ten hold 5%. Notes on the study in general: Among AZD1222 vaccinees, only six or seven were seropositive at baseline.

The sequencing here drew on peripheral blood, taken on day 0 of AZD1222 vaccination. This TCR was sampled from an adult in good health. The chain carries TRBV4-1 and TRBJ1-2; a possible D gene is TRBD1 (6 bases). CDR3: CASSQDGGQPNYGYTF. The CDR3 DNA is TGCGCCAGCAGCCAAGATGGGGGACAACCTAACTATGGCTACACCTTC.